This entry concerns a single TCR beta chain. This specimen comes from a study of human T cells and chemical hapten exposure. TCRdb used MiXCR to reprocess the RACE reads, holding one entry per CDR3 protein. The table has 210,000 or so distinct CDR3 sequences, around 23% seen once. The sample's time point: patch test 3, about 24 weeks after DPC sensitization. Treatment denoted: therapeutic diphenylcyclopropenone sensitization with weekly scalp DPC. The germline V gene encodes CDR1 ENHRY and CDR2 SYGVKD. V trimming: 8 bases; J trimming: 5 bases; junction bases outside the gene matches: 7. This CDR3 has 13 amino acids.

Sequencing used whole blood, obtained in connection with sensitization to the hapten diphenylcyclopropenone (DPC). This chain connects TRBV10-3 to TRBJ2-7; 9 bases are shared with TRBD1. This TCR was recovered from a woman between 40 and 50 years old with alopecia areata. Some clones in this sample may be carry-over from other donors' samples. CDR3 nucleotide sequence: TGTGCCATCTCCGGGACAGGGACCCACGAGCAGTACTTC. The encoded protein is CAISGTGTHEQYF.